The source of this TCR beta chain is a study of blood T cell repertoires in COVID-19. One Seattle source followed patients from active infection through their disease course. V trimming: 2 bases; J trimming: 7 bases; junction bases outside the gene matches: 4. CDR1 KGHDR and CDR2 SFDVKD come from the germline V gene. This CDR3 comprises 15 residues. Clones were read by immunoSEQ multiplex PCR, and TCRdb kept only the in-frame ones, dropping some. The data contain roughly 180,000 clones, roughly 84% of them singletons. This clonotype originated in a man older than 75 with COVID-19, enrolled during active disease. The sample consisted of peripheral blood. This chain joins TRBV24-1 and TRBJ2-1, with 10 bases that match TRBD1. The chain's CDR3 is CATSDSSGQGNEQFF. CDR3 nucleotides: TGTGCCACCAGTGATTCCTCGGGACAGGGGAATGAGCAGTTCTTC.